This TCR beta chain was captured by sequencing in a study of blood T cell repertoires in COVID-19. For the study at large: T cells, B-cell-depleted T cells, or PBMCs supplied cDNA or gDNA.

V gave up 6 bases and J gave up 7 bases; unmatched junction bases: 7. Per the germline V gene, CDR1 is MNHEY and CDR2 is SMNVEV (reference sequence). The CDR3 extends over 15 amino acids. TCRdb keeps only in-frame clones here, not all; method: immunoSEQ multiplex PCR. This table holds some 70,000 clones, about 86% found once. This TCR came from a man in his forties or fifties with COVID-19, enrolled during active disease. The V gene is TRBV27, the J gene TRBJ2-1; 12 positions match TRBD2. Material: peripheral blood. The DNA of the CDR3 is TGTGCCAGCAGATTACTAGCGGGGGGTTTTAATGAGCAGTTCTTC. The encoded protein is CASRLLAGGFNEQFF.